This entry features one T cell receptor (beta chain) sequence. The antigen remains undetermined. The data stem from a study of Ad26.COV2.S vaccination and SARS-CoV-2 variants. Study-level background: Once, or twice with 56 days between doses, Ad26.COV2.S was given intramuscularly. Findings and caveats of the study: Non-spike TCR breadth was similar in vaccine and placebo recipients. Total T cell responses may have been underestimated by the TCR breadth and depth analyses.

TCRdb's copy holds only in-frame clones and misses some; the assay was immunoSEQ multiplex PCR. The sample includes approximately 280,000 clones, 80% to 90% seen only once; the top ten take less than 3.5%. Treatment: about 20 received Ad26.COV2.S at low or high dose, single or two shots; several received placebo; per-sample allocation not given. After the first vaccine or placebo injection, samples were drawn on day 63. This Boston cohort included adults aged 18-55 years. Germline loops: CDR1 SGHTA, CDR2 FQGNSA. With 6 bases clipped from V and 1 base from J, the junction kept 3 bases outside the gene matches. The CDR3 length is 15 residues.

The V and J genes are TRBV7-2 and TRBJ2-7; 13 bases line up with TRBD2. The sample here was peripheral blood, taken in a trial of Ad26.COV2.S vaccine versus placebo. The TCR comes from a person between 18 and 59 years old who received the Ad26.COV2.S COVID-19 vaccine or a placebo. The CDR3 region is CASSGLAGVSYEQYF. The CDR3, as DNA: TGTGCCAGCAGTGGACTAGCGGGAGTTTCCTACGAGCAGTACTTC.